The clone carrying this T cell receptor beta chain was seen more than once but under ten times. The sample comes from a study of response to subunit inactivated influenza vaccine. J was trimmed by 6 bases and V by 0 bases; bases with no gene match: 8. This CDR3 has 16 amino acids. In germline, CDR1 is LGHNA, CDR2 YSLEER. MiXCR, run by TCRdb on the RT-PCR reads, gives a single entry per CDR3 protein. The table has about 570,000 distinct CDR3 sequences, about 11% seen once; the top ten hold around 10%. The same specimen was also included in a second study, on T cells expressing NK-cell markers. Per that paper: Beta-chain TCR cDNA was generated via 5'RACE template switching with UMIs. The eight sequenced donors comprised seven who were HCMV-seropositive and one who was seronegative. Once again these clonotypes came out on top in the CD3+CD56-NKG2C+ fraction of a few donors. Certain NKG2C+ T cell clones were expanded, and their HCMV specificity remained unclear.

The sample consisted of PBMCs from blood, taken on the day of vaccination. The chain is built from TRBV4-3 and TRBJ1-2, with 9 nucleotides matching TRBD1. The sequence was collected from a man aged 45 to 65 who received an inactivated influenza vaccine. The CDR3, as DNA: TGCGCCAGCAGCCAAGAGGCGGACAGGGGAACCCATGGCTACACCTTC. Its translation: CASSQEADRGTHGYTF.